This TCR beta chain emerged from a study of blood T cell repertoires in COVID-19. Study summary: Collection of acute and convalescent COVID-19 samples took place in the United States, Italy and Spain. In each case, the material was cDNA or gDNA derived from T cells, B-cell-depleted T cells, or PBMCs.

The CDR3 extends over 17 amino acids. The J segment lost 4 bases and the V segment lost 6 bases, leaving 10 bases of the junction unmatched. Germline V gives CDR1 SGHAT, CDR2 FQNNGV. Per the study methods: Amplifying reference gene primers gave estimates of nucleated cell counts. Clones were read by immunoSEQ multiplex PCR, and TCRdb kept only the in-frame ones, dropping some. The V and J calls and clone size come from that table; D and trimming were worked out from the DNA. The repertoire includes about 42,000 clones, around 81% of them detected once, and under 7% sits in the top ten. This clonotype originated in a middle-aged man with active COVID-19. The sample comprised peripheral blood. J is TRBJ2-3 and V is TRBV11-2, with 13 nucleotides matching TRBD2. The CDR3 is CASRPGLAGAHADTQYF. The CDR3 region has the DNA TGTGCCAGCAGACCCGGACTAGCGGGAGCTCATGCAGATACGCAGTATTTT.